This passage covers 21 T cell receptor beta chains from one sample sequenced in a study of OX40 agonist ivuxolimab in advanced cancers. Sequencing used immunoSEQ multiplex PCR; TCRdb keeps in-frame clones, though not all of them. The data contain 50,000 to 65,000 clones, around 89% of them singletons. The input for sequencing was CD4+ or CD8+ T cells sorted from blood, taken in a trial of the OX40 agonist ivuxolimab. Source of these receptors: an adult with an advanced solid tumor such as melanoma, head and neck, liver or kidney cancer.

The V gene is TRBV6-1, the J gene TRBJ1-4; TRBD1 is a possible D gene (5 bases). The germline CDR1 and CDR2 sequences are MNHNS and SASEGT. The CDR3 has 14 residues. The V end lost 9 bases, the J end lost 3 bases, and 14 bases lay between the germline ends. The CDR3 spells CASSWGLSNEKLFF. The CDR3 DNA follows: TGTGCCAGTTCTTGGGGACTTTCTAATGAAAAACTGTTTTTT.

This clone was counted once. V gene TRBV30 combines with J gene TRBJ2-7; possible D gene TRBD1, 6 bases. This CDR3 is 12 amino acids long. Trimming left V 3 bases short and J 3 bases short, with 9 bases between. CDR1 GTSNPN and CDR2 SVGIG come from the germline V gene (reference sequence). CDR3 residues: CAWSLGGYEQYF. The CDR3 DNA sequence: TGTGCCTGGAGCCTAGGGGGCTACGAGCAGTACTTC. The full variable domain, completed using reference TRBV30 and TRBJ2-7, is SQTIHQWPATLVQPVGSPLSLECTVEGTSNPNLYWYRQAAGRGLQLLFYSVGIGQISSEVPQNLSASRPQDRQFILSSKKLLLSDSGFYLCAWSLGGYEQYFGPGTRLTVT.

The chain uses TRBV5-1 and TRBJ2-5, with 8 bases that match TRBD2. CDR3 length: 15 amino acids. V was clipped by 1 base and J by 5 bases; unmatched bases: 7. Per germline, CDR1 SGHRS and CDR2 YFSETQ. The CDR3 loop reads CASSLSGGQGETQYF. The CDR3 nucleotides read TGCGCCAGCAGCTTGAGCGGGGGTCAGGGGGAGACCCAGTACTTC.

This sequence joins TRBV4-1 and TRBJ2-1; no reliable D call. V lost 1 base to trimming and J lost 8 bases, with 6 bases between them. The germline CDR1 and CDR2 sequences are MGHRA and YSYEKL. The CDR3 sequence is 12 residues long. CDR3 bases: TGCGCCAGCAGCCAAGTCGGGTATGAGCAGTTCTTC. Its protein product is CASSQVGYEQFF.

Here the CDR3 reads CSVPLGGRTDTQYF. DNA for the CDR3: TGCAGCGTTCCTCTCGGGGGCCGGACAGATACGCAGTATTTT. The chain combines TRBV29-1 with TRBJ2-3, with D tentatively TRBD1 or TRBD2 (6 bases each). V was cut by 5 bases and J by 3 bases, with 15 bases left in between. Germline values: CDR1 SQVTM, CDR2 ANQGSEA. The CDR3 extends over 14 amino acids.

The J gene is TRBJ2-1, the V gene TRBV5-1, with D uncertain. The CDR3 has 16 residues. V was pared by 4 bases and J by 4 bases, with 18 bases between. CDR1 and CDR2 from the germline V gene are SGHRS and YFSETQ. This chain's CDR3 is CASSLASYSTYNEQFF. DNA of the CDR3: TGCGCCAGCAGCCTCGCGAGCTACTCGACTTACAATGAGCAGTTCTTC.

The rearrangement links TRBV6-6 to TRBJ2-5, with 7 bases lining up with TRBD1. V shed 7 bases and J 0 bases; nucleotides not matched to a gene: 5. The germline CDR1 and CDR2 sequences are MNHNY and SVGAGI (reference sequence). This CDR3 spans 14 amino acids. In DNA form, the CDR3 reads TGTGCCAGCACCAGAGGGACAGACCAAGAGACCCAGTACTTC. It yields the protein CASTRGTDQETQYF.

The chain recombines TRBV6-5 with TRBJ2-7; TRBD1 matches 10 bases. Trimming cost V 6 bases and J 9 bases; bases outside gene matches: 11. The CDR3 runs 14 residues. CDR1 MNHEY and CDR2 SVGAGI come from the germline V gene. The CDR3: CASRTGTGDRVQYF. The CDR3 region has the DNA TGTGCCAGCAGAACCGGGACAGGGGATAGAGTGCAGTACTTC.

This chain links TRBV10-3 with TRBJ2-1, with TRBD1 matching over 9 bases. This CDR3 is 16 amino acids long. Germline CDR1 ENHRY, CDR2 SYGVKD. Trimming removed 8 bases from V and 4 bases from J; junction bases left unmatched: 12. The CDR3 DNA follows: TGTGCCATCGGGGACAGGGAAGGCTCAGGGTACAATGAGCAGTTCTTC. It specifies CAIGDREGSGYNEQFF.

The gene calls are TRBV6-5 and TRBJ2-7; no definite D call. V was cut by 5 bases and J by 7 bases, with 18 bases left in between. Per germline, CDR1 MNHEY and CDR2 SVGAGI. This CDR3 is 14 amino acids long. CDR3 sequence (DNA): TGTGCCAGCAGTCGCTCCGCTACACGCGAAGAGCAGTACTTC. Its translation: CASSRSATREEQYF.

The rearrangement links TRBV7-6 to TRBJ1-4, with a possible D match to TRBD1 (5 bases). This CDR3 region has 12 residues. Trimming stripped 2 bases from V and 8 bases from J, with 6 bases between. CDR1 is SGHVS, CDR2 FNYEAQ, per germline. CDR3 sequence: CASSLPGEKLFF. As DNA, the CDR3 is TGTGCCAGCAGCTTACCAGGGGAAAAACTGTTTTTT.

The V gene is TRBV19, the J gene TRBJ2-3; 10 nucleotides match TRBD2. Germline V gene sequence: CDR1 LNHDA, CDR2 SQIVND (reference sequence). This CDR3 is built from 18 residues. Unmatched junction bases numbered 9, after V lost 3 bases and J lost 0 bases. CDR3 sequence (DNA): TGTGCCAGTAGTATTACTTTTGGGACTAGCGAGAGCACAGATACGCAGTATTTT. Amino acid sequence: CASSITFGTSESTDTQYF.

V is TRBV21-1 and J is TRBJ2-7; the table names TRBD1, a call not compared with the DNA. TRBV21-1 is a known pseudogene. This CDR3 spans 16 amino acids. CDR3 sequence reads: CASSRQAGTGTYEQYF. The CDR3 nucleotides read TGTGCCAGCAGCCGTCAGGCCGGGACAGGGACCTACGAGCAGTACTTC.

CDR3 sequence reads: CASSSGQGYNEQFF. Here the CDR3 DNA reads TGTGCCAGCAGCTCCGGACAGGGGTACAATGAGCAGTTCTTC. The V gene is TRBV7-2, the J gene TRBJ2-1, with 9 bases aligning to TRBD1. The CDR3 totals 14 residues. After removal of 4 bases from V and 4 bases from J, the junction contained 2 bases not matched to a gene. Germline CDR1 SGHTA, CDR2 FQGNSA.

The chain employs TRBV6-4 and TRBJ2-3; TRBD2 aligns across 8 bases. V was pared by 8 bases and J by 4 bases, with 5 bases of the junction left unmatched. Germline V gene data show CDR1 as MRHNA and CDR2 as SNTAGT. The CDR3 consists of 13 residues. The CDR3 spells CASSGGPSDTQYF. The DNA for the CDR3 is TGTGCCAGCTCGGGAGGGCCGTCAGATACGCAGTATTTT.

The chain joins TRBV6-1 to TRBJ1-5; weak D call: TRBD1 (5 bases). The germline V and J ends were trimmed by 2 bases and 2 bases, with 10 bases remaining between them. The germline gives CDR1 MNHNS, CDR2 SASEGT. This CDR3 has 15 residues. Here the CDR3 reads CASSESSGGNQPQHF. The CDR3 DNA reads TGTGCCAGCAGTGAATCGTCGGGGGGCAATCAGCCCCAGCATTTT.

J is TRBJ2-5 and V is TRBV20-1; possibly TRBD1 for D (6 bases). The CDR3 is 11 amino acids. V was shortened by 5 bases and J by 7 bases, with 11 bases between the two germline ends. Per the germline V gene, CDR1 is DFQATT and CDR2 is SNEGSKA (reference sequence). Here the CDR3 reads CSAGSDRTQYF. CDR3 nucleotide sequence: TGCAGTGCTGGGTCGGACAGGACCCAGTACTTC.

This chain uses TRBV15 with TRBJ2-5, with D possibly TRBD1 on 5 matching bases. V was shortened by 4 bases and J by 1 base, with 10 bases between the two germline ends. The germline V gene encodes CDR1 LNHNV and CDR2 YYDKDF (reference sequence). The CDR3 is made up of 14 amino acids. The CDR3 DNA follows: TGTGCCACCAGCACCAGACAGAGCCAAGAGACCCAGTACTTC. Translated: CATSTRQSQETQYF.

The rearrangement uses TRBV6-1 and TRBJ1-1; no firm D call. Germline V gene sequence: CDR1 MNHNS, CDR2 SASEGT. The CDR3 length is 12 residues. V was cut by 3 bases and J by 1 base, with 3 bases left in between. The CDR3, as DNA: TGTGCCAGCAGTGATAGGAACACTGAAGCTTTCTTT. Its translation is CASSDRNTEAFF.

The chain is built from TRBV4-1 and TRBJ1-4, with D perhaps matching TRBD1 (6 bases). The ends were cut back, 2 bases at V and 2 bases at J, with 9 bases in the middle. There are 15 residues in the CDR3. Looked up from germline, CDR1 is MGHRA and CDR2 is YSYEKL. DNA of the CDR3: TGCGCCAGCAGCCAACCGGGGGGCACTAATGAAAAACTGTTTTTT. Its protein is CASSQPGGTNEKLFF.

The chain employs TRBV4-2 and TRBJ1-1; D is undetermined. Between the trimmed V and J ends, which lost 0 bases and 1 base, there was a span of 6 bases. Germline V gives CDR1 LGHNA, CDR2 YNFKEQ. The CDR3 covers 14 residues. The chain's CDR3 is CASSQDPGNTEAFF. DNA of the CDR3: TGTGCCAGCAGCCAAGATCCCGGGAACACTGAAGCTTTCTTT.